A single sample gave rise to the 10 T cell receptor beta chains below, sequenced in a study of T cell changes during pregnancy in multiple sclerosis. Method: immunoSEQ multiplex PCR; TCRdb's copy keeps in-frame clones and lacks some. Seen here are about 48,000 clones, 85% to 95% observed once, and the top ten hold 0.9% to 1%. The sample here was CD4+ T cells from peripheral blood mononuclear cells, taken in the second trimester of pregnancy. The receptors shown here come from a female donor in good health, enrolled as a control in a pregnancy study.

This chain joins TRBV5-6 and TRBJ2-4; 14 nucleotides line up with TRBD2. This CDR3 has 18 amino acids. The germline V gene encodes CDR1 SGHDT and CDR2 YYEEEE. The ends lost 0 bases at V and 2 bases at J; junction bases unmatched: 4. CDR3 region: CASSLETSGGVSKNIQYF. CDR3 sequence (DNA): TGTGCCAGCAGCTTGGAGACTAGCGGGGGGGTGTCCAAAAACATTCAGTACTTC.

V and J are TRBV2 and TRBJ2-2; a weak D match, TRBD2 (6 bases). This CDR3 is built from 16 residues. Germline CDR1 SNHLY, CDR2 FYNNEI. Trimming took off 6 bases at V and 4 bases at J, with 18 bases between the two ends. CDR3 sequence (DNA): TGTGCCAGCAGCGCAAGACTAGTAATTTTCACCGGGGAGCTGTTTTTT. Its translation is CASSARLVIFTGELFF.

This clone was seen just once. V and J are TRBV28 and TRBJ1-1, with 8 bases matching TRBD1. CDR1 is MDHEN, CDR2 SYDVKM, per germline. CDR3 length: 16 residues. The junction had 12 bases not matched to a gene; V was cut back by 4 bases and J by 5 bases. In DNA, the CDR3 is TGTGCCAGCAGTTGGCCCTGGACAGGGAGAAAGACTGAAGCTTTCTTT. Protein sequence: CASSWPWTGRKTEAFF.

V is TRBV7-8 and J is TRBJ2-7, with D perhaps TRBD2 (5 bases). Trimming removed 5 bases at V and 0 bases at J, with 11 bases between. The CDR3 has 14 residues. Germline V lookup: CDR1 SGHVS, CDR2 FQNEAQ. Written as DNA, the CDR3 is TGTGCCAGCAGCCGCGAGGAGGCCTCCTACGAGCAGTACTTC. This sequence encodes CASSREEASYEQYF. The full variable domain, its missing parts supplied by reference TRBV7-8 and TRBJ2-7, is GAGVSQSPRYKVAKRGQDVALRCDPISGHVSLFWYQQALGQGPEFLTYFQNEAQLDKSGLPSDRFFAERPEGSVSTLKIQRTQQEDSAVYLCASSREEASYEQYFGPGTRLTVT.

The rearrangement joins TRBV14 to TRBJ2-5, with D perhaps TRBD2 (6 bases). This CDR3 contains 16 residues. V gave up 3 bases and J gave up 5 bases, with 19 bases separating them. CDR1 and CDR2 (germline): SGHDN, FVKESK. The CDR3 loop reads CASSQGAITAGETQYF. The CDR3 coding sequence is TGTGCCAGCAGCCAGGGAGCGATCACCGCGGGGGAGACCCAGTACTTC.

This clone was counted once. This chain joins TRBV6-5 and TRBJ2-1; 10 bases are shared with TRBD2. V dropped 7 bases and J dropped 0; count of bases not matched to a gene: 3. CDR3 length: 15 amino acids. The germline CDR1 and CDR2 sequences are MNHEY and SVGAGI. CDR3 protein: CASIPSGGSYNEQFF. Here the CDR3 DNA reads TGTGCCAGCATTCCTAGCGGGGGCTCCTACAATGAGCAGTTCTTC.

V usage is TRBV7-9 and J usage is TRBJ2-5; 7 bases align to TRBD1. With 3 bases clipped from V and 4 bases from J, the junction kept 8 bases outside the gene matches. Germline CDR1 reads SEHNR; CDR2 reads FQNEAQ (reference sequence). The CDR3 is 15 amino acids. The CDR3 sequence is CASSFRQGTGETQYF. DNA of the CDR3: TGTGCCAGCAGCTTCAGACAGGGTACAGGAGAGACCCAGTACTTC.

This clone was picked up one time. The CDR3 nucleotides read TGTGCCAGCAGTTTGATCGGACAGGGGATCCACGAGCAGTACTTC. It specifies CASSLIGQGIHEQYF. The V and J genes are TRBV28 and TRBJ2-7, with 9 bases lining up with TRBD1. V trimming: 3 bases; J trimming: 5 bases; junction bases outside the gene matches: 8. CDR3 length: 15 amino acids. Germline V gives CDR1 MDHEN, CDR2 SYDVKM.

The rearrangement uses TRBV19 and TRBJ2-6; 8 positions match TRBD1. Trimming took 5 bases from V and 4 from J; bases not matched to a gene: 16. Germline V lookup: CDR1 LNHDA, CDR2 SQIVND (reference sequence). The CDR3 contains 19 residues. This CDR3 is CASSSGTGFLGAGANVLTF. CDR3 bases: TGTGCCAGTAGTTCCGGGACAGGATTTCTCGGGGCCGGGGCCAACGTCCTGACTTTC. Full variable domain (remainder filled in from reference TRBV19 and TRBJ2-6): DGGITQSPKYLFRKEGQNVTLSCEQNLNHDAMYWYRQDPGQGLRLIYYSQIVNDFQKGDIAEGYSVSREKKESFPLTVTSAQKNPTAFYLCASSSGTGFLGAGANVLTFGAGSRLTVL.

J is TRBJ2-7 and V is TRBV10-2; perhaps TRBD2 as D (5 bases). Germline V gene lookup returns CDR1 WSHSY and CDR2 SAAADI. The CDR3 is 14 residues long. V shed 6 bases and J shed 0 bases, with 12 bases lying between them. The CDR3 nucleotides are TGCGCCAGCAGGTGGACTGGCCCCTCCTACGAGCAGTACTTC. Translation: CASRWTGPSYEQYF.